This passage covers 24 T cell receptor beta chains from one sample sequenced in a study of blood T cells in healthy people across ages. Next came a second PCR, run for about 6 to 12 cycles, which used a sample-barcoded 5' primer along with a J-beta primer mix. TCRdb re-called the 5' RACE reads through MiXCR, storing one row per CDR3 protein. The sample includes approximately 1.5 million distinct CDR3 sequences, approximately 39% of them seen just once. Material for sequencing was blood. These receptor sequences come from a woman under 30 in good health.

The V gene is TRBV3-1, the J gene TRBJ2-3; D not resolved. CDR1 and CDR2 (germline): LGHDT, YNNKEL (reference sequence). The CDR3 sequence is 14 residues long. The V gene lost 1 base and the J gene lost 7 bases, with 12 bases spanning the gap. The CDR3 DNA reads TGTGCCAGCAGCCAAGCCTCGGAACCGAATACGCAGTATTTT. It encodes CASSQASEPNTQYF.

For this clonotype: One end of the junction does not line up with germline, which may come from a read error. The chain combines TRBV7-2 with TRBJ2-7, with TRBD2 matching over 9 bases. Germline V gene data show CDR1 as SGHTA and CDR2 as FQGNSA. CDR3 size: 15 residues. CDR3 DNA sequence: TGTGCCAACAGCTTACAGCGGGGGGAATACAATGAGCAGTACTTC. It yields the protein CANSLQRGEYNEQYF.

This clonotype was detected ten times or more. The V and J genes are TRBV20-1 and TRBJ1-3; D remains ambiguous. CDR1 is DFQATT, CDR2 SNEGSKA, per germline (reference sequence). Trimming cost V 5 bases and J 8 bases, with 10 bases left between them. The CDR3 is 11 residues long. CDR3 protein: CSAVHKDTIYF. CDR3 in DNA: TGCAGTGCTGTTCATAAGGACACCATATATTTT.

The J gene is TRBJ2-7, the V gene TRBV5-6, with 8 bases identical to TRBD2. V lost 0 bases, J lost 5 bases, and 10 bases stayed unmatched. The length of the CDR3 is 16 residues. CDR1 SGHDT and CDR2 YYEEEE come from the germline V gene. The CDR3 spells CASSLDGTRSTHEQYF. For the CDR3, the DNA is TGTGCCAGCAGCTTGGATGGGACTAGGTCGACGCACGAGCAGTACTTC.

The rearrangement joins TRBV28 to TRBJ2-7; the D gene is possibly TRBD2 (6 bases). From germline, CDR1 is MDHEN and CDR2 SYDVKM. The CDR3 has 14 amino acids. V was cut by 8 bases and J by 2 bases, with 16 bases left in between. In DNA form, the CDR3 reads TGTGCCAGCGGCCCGGTAAGGAGGGCCTACGAGCAGTACTTC. Protein sequence: CASGPVRRAYEQYF.

CDR3 DNA sequence: TGTGCCAGCAGTTCCGGACAGGGGGTAGGGGCCAACGTCCTGACTTTC. Its protein is CASSSGQGVGANVLTF. The chain uses TRBV28 and TRBJ2-6, with 10 bases matching TRBD1. The germline gives CDR1 MDHEN, CDR2 SYDVKM. Losses at the gene ends were 4 bases for V and 4 bases for J; bases not matched to a gene: 4. The CDR3 totals 16 residues.

The chain couples TRBV14 to TRBJ2-1; the D is unclear. Germline V gives CDR1 SGHDN, CDR2 FVKESK. V dropped 4 bases and J dropped 6 bases, with 13 bases sitting between them. CDR3 length equals 14 residues. Here the CDR3 DNA reads TGTGCCAGCAGCCGACATAATATGGGCAATGAGCAGTTCTTC. As protein: CASSRHNMGNEQFF.

In this sample, this clonotype turned up a few times. The chain carries TRBV12-3 or TRBV12-4 and TRBJ1-2, with D unresolved. Trimming stripped 2 bases from V and 8 bases from J, with 12 bases between. The CDR3 has 13 residues. CDR3 protein: CASSLPQNRGYTF. CDR3 in DNA: TGTGCCAGCAGTTTACCCCAAAACCGGGGCTACACCTTC.

This clonotype has a handful of counts. This chain connects TRBV6-6 to TRBJ2-1; 8 positions agree with TRBD2. Looked up from germline, CDR1 is MNHNY and CDR2 is SVGAGI (reference sequence). This CDR3 has 15 residues. Trimming at V came to 1 base and at J to 9 bases, leaving 8 bases not matched to a gene. CDR3 loop: CASSYFSGEDGEQFF. The CDR3 nucleotides are TGTGCCAGCAGTTACTTTAGCGGGGAGGATGGTGAGCAGTTCTTC.

The chain has TRBV6-2 or TRBV6-3 and TRBJ2-3, with 12 bases aligning to TRBD1. Trimming cost V 6 bases and J 8 bases; bases outside gene matches: 12. Germline CDR1 reads MNHEY; CDR2 reads SVGEGT. CDR3 size: 16 residues. The CDR3: CASSPPGQGARGTQYF. CDR3 nucleotides: TGTGCCAGCAGCCCACCGGGACAGGGGGCGCGTGGTACGCAGTATTTT.

The CDR3 loop is CASRPRTSGAQETQYF. The CDR3 DNA follows: TGTGCCAGCAGACCTAGGACTAGCGGGGCCCAAGAGACCCAGTACTTC. The rearrangement joins TRBV6-5 to TRBJ2-5, with 12 bases that match TRBD2. Germline CDR1 is MNHEY and CDR2 is SVGAGI. Trimming cost V 6 bases and J 1 base; bases outside gene matches: 6. CDR3 length: 16 amino acids.

The chain joins TRBV12-3 or TRBV12-4 to TRBJ2-7; D is undetermined. Trimming cost V 2 bases and J 5 bases, with 10 bases left between them. This CDR3 spans 13 amino acids. CDR3 region: CASSLRLDHEQYF. The CDR3 DNA is TGTGCCAGCAGTTTAAGGCTGGACCACGAGCAGTACTTC.

The genes are TRBV5-6 and TRBJ1-1, with a tentative D call TRBD1 (6 bases). This CDR3 contains 12 residues. V was cut by 2 bases and J by 11 bases, with 13 bases left in between. CDR1 SGHDT and CDR2 YYEEEE come from the germline V gene. The CDR3 reads CASSLLQGDAFF. The CDR3 region has the DNA TGTGCCAGCAGCTTACTACAGGGTGACGCTTTCTTT.

This sequence joins TRBV4-1 and TRBJ2-5; D might be TRBD1 or TRBD2, each matching 5 bases. V was clipped by 0 bases and J by 13 bases, with 15 bases between them. Germline-derived CDR1 and CDR2 are MGHRA and YSYEKL. CDR3 length: 13 amino acids. The CDR3 spells CASSQDGGPERYF. The DNA for the CDR3 is TGCGCCAGCAGCCAAGATGGGGGTCCCGAACGGTACTTC.

The chain links TRBV7-9 to TRBJ1-1; TRBD1 aligns across 7 bases. Unmatched junction bases numbered 6, after V lost 5 bases and J lost 6 bases. Germline CDR1 and CDR2: SEHNR and FQNEAQ (reference sequence). CDR3 length equals 13 residues. In DNA form, the CDR3 reads TGTGCCAGCAGCCGATTACAGGGGTCTGAAGCTTTCTTT. Translating it yields CASSRLQGSEAFF. The whole variable domain, filled in from reference TRBV7-9 and TRBJ1-1, reads DTGVSQNPRHKITKRGQNVTFRCDPISEHNRLYWYRQTLGQGPEFLTYFQNEAQLEKSRLLSDRFSAERPKGSFSTLEIQRTEQGDSAMYLCASSRLQGSEAFFGQGTRLTVV.

The chain carries TRBV5-8 and TRBJ1-2; D remains unclear. The CDR3 runs to 17 residues. Germline-derived CDR1 and CDR2 are SGHTS and YDEGEE. The V end lost 2 bases, the J end lost 8 bases, and 25 bases lay between the germline ends. CDR3 coding DNA: TGTGCCAGCAGCTTTCGCCGGTCACCCTCTATCATGGGCGGCTACACCTTC. Translation gives CASSFRRSPSIMGGYTF.

V and J are TRBV3-1 and TRBJ1-2; 10 bases line up with TRBD1. The germline V gene has CDR1 LGHDT and CDR2 YNNKEL (reference sequence). The V gene end was trimmed by 7 bases and the J gene end by 6 bases; junction bases not matched to a gene: 11. This CDR3 has 15 residues. CDR3 residues: CASNPGTGVIDGYTF. The CDR3 DNA reads TGTGCCAGCAACCCCGGGACAGGGGTTATCGATGGCTACACCTTC.

The chain has TRBV19 and TRBJ2-7, with D perhaps TRBD2 (6 bases). Germline V gives CDR1 LNHDA, CDR2 SQIVND (reference sequence). Between the trimmed V and J ends, which lost 2 bases and 7 bases, there was a span of 18 bases. The CDR3 length is 15 residues. The chain's CDR3 is CASSISGLSYNEQYF. The CDR3 DNA sequence: TGTGCCAGTAGTATAAGCGGGCTTTCCTACAATGAGCAGTACTTC.

The V call is TRBV6-1, the J call TRBJ1-5; D unresolved. The germline V gene has CDR1 MNHNS and CDR2 SASEGT. There are 17 residues in the CDR3. V lost 7 bases, J lost 0 bases, and 19 bases lay in between. CDR3 protein: CASMPVSTDYSNQPQHF. CDR3 nucleotide sequence: TGTGCCAGCATGCCCGTTTCCACGGACTATAGCAATCAGCCCCAGCATTTT.

This clonotype was found a few times. The CDR3 loop is CASSYSVRTSGLFEQYF. The CDR3 nucleotides read TGTGCCAGCAGTTACTCCGTCAGGACTAGCGGGCTATTCGAGCAGTACTTC. This chain links TRBV6-5 with TRBJ2-7, with 11 bases that match TRBD2. This CDR3 has 17 amino acids. The germline gives CDR1 MNHEY, CDR2 SVGAGI. The junction had 10 bases not matched to a gene; V was cut back by 0 bases and J by 6 bases.

The chain has TRBV2 and TRBJ2-2; D is undetermined. Germline V gene lookup returns CDR1 SNHLY and CDR2 FYNNEI. Trimming pared 2 bases from V and 1 base from J, leaving 5 bases between. The CDR3 runs 14 residues. CDR3 DNA: TGTGCCAGCAGTGAACAACGGAACACCGGGGAGCTGTTTTTT. It specifies CASSEQRNTGELFF.

This clonotype was found a few times. The rearrangement links TRBV2 to TRBJ2-3; 11 bases are a match to TRBD2. V lost 6 bases to trimming and J lost 0 bases; unmatched junction nucleotides: 5. The CDR3 runs 16 residues. Germline V gene lookup returns CDR1 SNHLY and CDR2 FYNNEI. CDR3 loop: CASRGWTSGSTDTQYF. CDR3 in DNA: TGTGCCAGCAGGGGCTGGACTAGCGGGAGCACAGATACGCAGTATTTT.

This clonotype appeared a few times. The chain combines TRBV12-3 or TRBV12-4 with TRBJ2-1, with 9 bases fitting TRBD1. This CDR3 has 15 amino acids. The V segment lost 7 bases and the J segment 6 bases; nucleotides outside the gene matches: 10. In DNA form, the CDR3 reads TGTGCCAGCAATCCGTCGGGGACAGGGACCAATGAGCAGTTCTTC. Protein: CASNPSGTGTNEQFF.

The gene calls are TRBV12-3 or TRBV12-4 and TRBJ1-1, with D unclear. Trimming removed 3 bases from V and 5 bases from J, with 13 bases in between. This CDR3 spans 14 amino acids. The CDR3 is CASSLGRRRTEAFF. The CDR3 coding sequence is TGTGCCAGCAGTTTGGGGAGGAGAAGGACTGAAGCTTTCTTT.